This T cell receptor beta chain was identified during a study of Graves' ophthalmopathy and Graves' hyperthyroidism. Findings of the study overall: In predicting ophthalmopathy progression, the model reached 70.59% sensitivity and 72.22% specificity.

The sample holds many counts of this clonotype. Its cognate antigen is unknown. A duration under 3 months, NOSPECS ≥4, CAS ≥3 and moderate-to-severe activity characterized the donors with ophthalmopathy. Amplification of TCR beta CDR3 regions used RNA transcripts. Second-round multiplex PCR followed a first-round RT-PCR using HTBI primers. TCRdb independently ran MiXCR on the multiplex PCR reads; one entry per CDR3 protein. The data show about 410,000 distinct CDR3 sequences, with about 18% seen just once and about 1.4% held by the top ten. V lost 1 base and J 6 bases, leaving 6 bases between the germline ends. The germline V gene has CDR1 MNHNS and CDR2 SASEGT. There are 13 residues in the CDR3.

The V and J genes are TRBV6-1 and TRBJ2-2, with D unresolved. The TCR comes from a young woman with Graves' ophthalmopathy. The material sequenced was peripheral blood. The CDR3 reads CASSEGWPGELFF. In DNA, the CDR3 is TGTGCCAGCAGTGAAGGGTGGCCCGGGGAGCTGTTTTTT.